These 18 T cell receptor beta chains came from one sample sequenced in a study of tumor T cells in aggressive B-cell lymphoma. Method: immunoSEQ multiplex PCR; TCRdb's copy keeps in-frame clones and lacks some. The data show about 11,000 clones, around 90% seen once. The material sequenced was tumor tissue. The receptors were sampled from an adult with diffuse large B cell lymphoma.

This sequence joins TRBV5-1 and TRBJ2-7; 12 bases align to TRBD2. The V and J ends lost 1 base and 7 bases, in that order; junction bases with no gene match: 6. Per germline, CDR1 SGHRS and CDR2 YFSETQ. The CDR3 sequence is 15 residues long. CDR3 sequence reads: CASSLRLAGEFEQYF. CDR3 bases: TGCGCCAGCAGCTTGAGACTAGCGGGAGAATTTGAGCAGTACTTC. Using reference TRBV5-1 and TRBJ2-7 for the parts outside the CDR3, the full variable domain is KAGVTQTPRYLIKTRGQQVTLSCSPISGHRSVSWYQQTPGQGLQFLFEYFSETQRNKGNFPGRFSGRQFSNSRSEMNVSTLELGDSALYLCASSLRLAGEFEQYFGPGTRLTVT.

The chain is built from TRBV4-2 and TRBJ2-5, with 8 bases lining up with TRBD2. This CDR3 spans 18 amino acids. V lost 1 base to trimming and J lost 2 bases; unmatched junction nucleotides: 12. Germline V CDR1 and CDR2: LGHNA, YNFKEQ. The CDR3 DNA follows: TGTGCCAGCAGCCAAGGTTTCGGAGCGGGGGCTTTTCAAGAGACCCAGTACTTC. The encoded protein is CASSQGFGAGAFQETQYF.

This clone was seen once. This CDR3 is CASSFLLAGGTDTQYF. The DNA for the CDR3 is TGTGCCAGCAGTTTTCTACTAGCGGGAGGCACAGATACGCAGTATTTT. The chain carries TRBV27 and TRBJ2-3; 11 positions match TRBD2. Germline V CDR1 and CDR2: MNHEY, SMNVEV (reference sequence). The CDR3 runs to 16 residues. The V gene end was trimmed by 3 bases and the J gene end by 1 base; junction bases not matched to a gene: 3.

CDR3 sequence (DNA): TGTGCCAGCAGTTACTCGACAGGGGCTAACTATGGCTACACCTTC. It is translated as CASSYSTGANYGYTF. The V gene is TRBV6-5, the J gene TRBJ1-2; 8 bases map to TRBD1. Germline CDR1 MNHEY, CDR2 SVGAGI. The V gene end was trimmed by 0 bases and the J gene end by 0 bases; junction bases not matched to a gene: 0. The CDR3 is 15 residues long.

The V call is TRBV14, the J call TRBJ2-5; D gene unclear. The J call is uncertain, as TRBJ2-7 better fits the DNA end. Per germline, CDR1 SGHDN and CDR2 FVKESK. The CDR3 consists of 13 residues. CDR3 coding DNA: TGTGCCAGCAGCCAAGCGGGTTTTTACGAGCAGTACTTC. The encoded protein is CASSQAGFYEQYF.

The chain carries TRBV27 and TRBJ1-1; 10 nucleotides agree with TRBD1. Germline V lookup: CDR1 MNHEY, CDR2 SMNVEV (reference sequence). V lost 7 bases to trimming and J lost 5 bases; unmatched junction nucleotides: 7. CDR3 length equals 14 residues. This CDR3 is CASTLGQGWTEAFF. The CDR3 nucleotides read TGTGCCAGCACCTTGGGACAGGGGTGGACTGAAGCTTTCTTT.

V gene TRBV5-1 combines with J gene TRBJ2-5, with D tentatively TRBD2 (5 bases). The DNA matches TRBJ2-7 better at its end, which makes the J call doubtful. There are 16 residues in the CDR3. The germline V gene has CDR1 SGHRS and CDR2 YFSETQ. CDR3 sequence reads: CASSLYPWEPTGEQYF. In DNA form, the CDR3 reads TGCGCCAGCAGCTTGTATCCGTGGGAGCCAACTGGCGAGCAGTACTTC.

The CDR3 DNA follows: TGTGCCAGCAGCTTGGACAGGGTCAACTATGGCTACACCTTC. This encodes CASSLDRVNYGYTF. J is TRBJ1-2 and V is TRBV11-2; the match to TRBD1 covers 8 bases. The CDR3 has 14 amino acids. Germline V CDR1 and CDR2: SGHAT, FQNNGV. V shed 3 bases and J 2 bases; nucleotides not matched to a gene: 2.

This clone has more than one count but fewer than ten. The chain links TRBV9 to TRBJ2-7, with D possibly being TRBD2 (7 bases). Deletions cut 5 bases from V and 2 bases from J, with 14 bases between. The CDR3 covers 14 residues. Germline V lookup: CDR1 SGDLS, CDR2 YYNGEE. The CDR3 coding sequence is TGTGCCAGCAGTAAAGCGGGGACACCCTACGAGCAGTACTTC. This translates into CASSKAGTPYEQYF.

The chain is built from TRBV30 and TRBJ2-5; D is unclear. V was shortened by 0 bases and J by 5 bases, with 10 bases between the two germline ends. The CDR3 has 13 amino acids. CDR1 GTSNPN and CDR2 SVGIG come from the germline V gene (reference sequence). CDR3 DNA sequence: TGTGCCTGGAGTGTTCCTGGCTCCGAGACCCAGTACTTC. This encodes CAWSVPGSETQYF.

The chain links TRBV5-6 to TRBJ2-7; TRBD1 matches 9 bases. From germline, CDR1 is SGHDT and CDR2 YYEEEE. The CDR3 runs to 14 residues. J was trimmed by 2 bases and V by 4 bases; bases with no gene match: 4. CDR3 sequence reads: CASSPRQGAYEQYF. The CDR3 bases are TGTGCCAGCAGCCCGCGACAGGGGGCCTACGAGCAGTACTTC.

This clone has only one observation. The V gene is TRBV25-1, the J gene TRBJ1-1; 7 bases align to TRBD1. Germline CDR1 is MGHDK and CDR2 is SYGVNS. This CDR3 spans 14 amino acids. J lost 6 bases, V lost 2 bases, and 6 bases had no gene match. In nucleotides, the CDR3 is TGTGCCAGCAGTGAAATTGACAGGGCGTCTGAAGCTTTCTTT. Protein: CASSEIDRASEAFF.

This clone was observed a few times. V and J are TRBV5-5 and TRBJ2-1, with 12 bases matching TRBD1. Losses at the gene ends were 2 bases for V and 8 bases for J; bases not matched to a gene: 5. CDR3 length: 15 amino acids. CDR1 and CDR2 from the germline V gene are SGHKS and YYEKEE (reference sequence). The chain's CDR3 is CASSFLGTGGDEQFF. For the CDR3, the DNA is TGTGCCAGCAGCTTTTTGGGGACAGGGGGCGATGAGCAGTTCTTC.

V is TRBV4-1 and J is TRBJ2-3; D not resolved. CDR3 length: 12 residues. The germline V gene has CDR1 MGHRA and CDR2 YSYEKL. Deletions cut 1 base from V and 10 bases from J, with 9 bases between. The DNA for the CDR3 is TGCGCCAGCAGCCAAGTCGAGAGAGCGCAGTATTTT. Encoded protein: CASSQVERAQYF.

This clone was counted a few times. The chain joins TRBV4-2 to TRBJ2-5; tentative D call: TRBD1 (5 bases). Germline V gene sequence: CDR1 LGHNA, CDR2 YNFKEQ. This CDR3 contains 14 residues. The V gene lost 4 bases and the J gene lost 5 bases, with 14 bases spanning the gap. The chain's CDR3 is CASSPTQGSETQYF. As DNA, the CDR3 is TGTGCCAGCAGCCCCACGCAGGGTAGTGAGACCCAGTACTTC.

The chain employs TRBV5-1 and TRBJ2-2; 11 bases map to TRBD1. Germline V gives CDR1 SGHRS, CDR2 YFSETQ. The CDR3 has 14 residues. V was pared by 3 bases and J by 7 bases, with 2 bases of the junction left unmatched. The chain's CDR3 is CASSSGTGGGELFF. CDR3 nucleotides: TGCGCCAGCAGCTCCGGGACAGGGGGCGGGGAGCTGTTTTTT.

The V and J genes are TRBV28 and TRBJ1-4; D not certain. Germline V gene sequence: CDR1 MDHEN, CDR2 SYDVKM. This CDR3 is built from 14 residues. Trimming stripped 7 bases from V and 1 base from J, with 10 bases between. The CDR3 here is CASTWGVTNEKLFF. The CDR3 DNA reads TGTGCCAGCACCTGGGGAGTAACTAATGAAAAACTGTTTTTT.

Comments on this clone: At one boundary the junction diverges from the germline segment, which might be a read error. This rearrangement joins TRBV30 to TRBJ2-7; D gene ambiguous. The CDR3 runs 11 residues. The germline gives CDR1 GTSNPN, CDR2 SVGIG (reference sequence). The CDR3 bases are TGTGCCTGGAGGCCCCTAGTAAGTGAATCCTTC. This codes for CAWRPLVSESF.